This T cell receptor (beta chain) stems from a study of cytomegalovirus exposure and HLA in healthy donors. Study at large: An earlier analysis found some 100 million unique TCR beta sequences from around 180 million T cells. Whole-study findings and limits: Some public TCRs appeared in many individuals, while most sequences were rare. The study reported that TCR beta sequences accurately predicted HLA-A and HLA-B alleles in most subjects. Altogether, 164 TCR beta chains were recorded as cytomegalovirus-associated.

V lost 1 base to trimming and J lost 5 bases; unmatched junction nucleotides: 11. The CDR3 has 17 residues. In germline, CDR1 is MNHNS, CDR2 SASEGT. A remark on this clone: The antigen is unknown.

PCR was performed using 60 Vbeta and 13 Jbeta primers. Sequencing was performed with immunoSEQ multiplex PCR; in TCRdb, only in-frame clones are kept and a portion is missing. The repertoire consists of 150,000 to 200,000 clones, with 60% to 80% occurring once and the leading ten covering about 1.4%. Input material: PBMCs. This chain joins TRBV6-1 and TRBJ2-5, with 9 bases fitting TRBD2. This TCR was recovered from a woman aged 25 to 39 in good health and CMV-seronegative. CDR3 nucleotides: TGTGCCAGCAGTGAAGGAGGCGGGGGGGCCCGGCGGGAGACCCAGTACTTC. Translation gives CASSEGGGGARRETQYF.